This T cell receptor (beta chain) was obtained from a study of read filtering for tumor transcriptome and immune sequencing. As for the study in general: After DNase treatment, RNA was made into whole-transcriptome libraries. Broader study findings: About 82% of IR-seq clonotypes had a single read, yet these held approximately 4% of reads. Correlation between methods rose after single-read clonotypes were removed. Compared with RNA-seq, IR-seq gave much higher clonotype depth and reliability.

Molecular barcoded adaptors covering alpha/delta and beta/gamma chains were used on approximately 440 ng RNA. A single record per CDR3 protein comes from TCRdb applying MiXCR to the reads. The table records about 90,000 distinct CDR3 sequences, 9% to 15% of them present only once. This clonotype was seen a handful of times. The antigen is not known. This may arise from a read error, as a much more abundant clone is one base away. Per germline, CDR1 MDHEN and CDR2 SYDVKM. The CDR3 contains 14 residues. Sequencing was done on a sample of a population of CD138-negative cells sorted from bone marrow. The rearrangement links TRBV28 to TRBJ2-4; D is undetermined. This TCR came from a donor at least 40 years old with multiple myeloma. CDR3 sequence: CTSHTTWPKNIQYF. The DNA of the CDR3 is TGTACCAGCCACACCACCTGGCCCAAAAACATTCAGTACTTC.